Listed below are T cell receptor beta chains from one sample, sequenced in a study of T cell changes during pregnancy in multiple sclerosis. The assay was immunoSEQ multiplex PCR, and TCRdb's table has in-frame clones only and misses some. The top ten clones hold around 1.8% of a sample with over 85,000 clones, 91% of them seen once. Specimen: peripheral blood, collected after pregnancy. These receptor sequences come from a female donor in good health, enrolled as a control in a pregnancy study. The CDR3 runs from the conserved cysteine through the conserved F or W. The D gene is left open where the match is weak. Size is omitted from some rows. Given values are once, few, many or a class for expanded clones.

cdr3_aa	cdr3_nt	j_call	d_call	v_call	clone_size
CASRGLEQPQHF	TGTGCCAGCAGGGGGCTTGAGCAGCCCCAGCATTTT	TRBJ1-5	NA	TRBV28	NA
CASSQVTGLAGYNEQFF	TGCGCCAGCAGCCAAGTCACAGGACTAGCGGGGTACAATGAGCAGTTCTTC	TRBJ2-1	TRBD2	TRBV4-3	NA
CASSELFKRGDHNEQFF	TGTGCCAGCAGTGAACTCTTTAAGCGGGGGGACCACAATGAGCAGTTCTTC	TRBJ2-1	TRBD2	TRBV2	NA
CASSFQGQGTNEQYF	TGCGCCAGCAGCTTCCAAGGACAGGGCACCAACGAGCAGTACTTC	TRBJ2-7	TRBD1	TRBV5-1	NA
CASSRSNYGYTF	TGTGCCAGCAGCCGGAGTAACTATGGCTACACCTTC	TRBJ1-2	NA	TRBV6-5	NA
CASSLHRVGLLEQFF	TGTGCCAGCAGCCTGCACAGGGTCGGCCTTTTAGAGCAGTTCTTC	TRBJ2-1	NA	TRBV5-5	NA
CASSTPGQGYGNTIYF	TGTGCCAGCAGCACCCCGGGACAGGGTTATGGAAACACCATATATTTT	TRBJ1-3	TRBD1	TRBV7-8	NA
CASSDPSQGLETQYF	TGTGCCAGCAGTGATCCCTCCCAGGGCCTCGAGACCCAGTACTTC	TRBJ2-5	NA	TRBV25-1	NA
CASSLALVAGNTGELFF	TGCGCCAGCAGCTTGGCCCTGGTAGCGGGGAACACCGGGGAGCTGTTTTTT	TRBJ2-2	TRBD2	TRBV5-1	few
CASEPGQGMNTEAFF	TGTGCCAGTGAACCGGGACAGGGGATGAACACTGAAGCTTTCTTT	TRBJ1-1	TRBD1	TRBV19	NA
CASSYSAAASSYEQYF	TGTGCCAGCAGTTACTCCGCGGCAGCTAGCTCCTACGAGCAGTACTTC	TRBJ2-7	NA	TRBV6-6	NA
CSVGQGDRSYGYTF	TGCAGCGTAGGACAGGGAGATCGTTCTTATGGCTACACCTTC	TRBJ1-2	TRBD1	TRBV29-1	medium-sized
CASSYTSGGGTEQYF	TGTGCCAGCAGCTACACTAGCGGGGGAGGGACCGAGCAGTACTTC	TRBJ2-7	TRBD2	TRBV11-2	NA
CASSLGSGTSGQDTQYF	TGTGCCAGCAGCTTAGGGTCTGGGACTAGCGGGCAAGATACGCAGTATTTT	TRBJ2-3	TRBD2	TRBV7-2	NA
CASSQERQETQYF	TGCGCCAGCAGCCAAGAGCGTCAAGAGACCCAGTACTTC	TRBJ2-5	NA	TRBV4-3	NA
CASIPSGTNTGELFF	TGTGCCAGCATACCAAGCGGGACGAACACCGGGGAGCTGTTTTTT	TRBJ2-2	TRBD2	TRBV19	once
CASSYRGQPQHF	TGTGCCAGCAGTTACAGGGGGCAGCCCCAGCATTTT	TRBJ1-5	TRBD1	TRBV28	NA
CASRSAPLKAFF	TGTGCCAGCAGGTCTGCGCCCCTGAAGGCTTTCTTT	TRBJ1-1	NA	TRBV28	NA
CASFRTGKGYEQYF	TGTGCCAGCTTCCGGACAGGGAAGGGCTACGAGCAGTACTTC	TRBJ2-7	TRBD1	TRBV5-6	NA
CASRPAGYAYGYTF	TGTGCCAGCCGCCCGGCCGGGTACGCCTATGGCTACACCTTC	TRBJ1-2	NA	TRBV11-1	NA
CASSRRGGGGYTF	TGTGCCAGCAGCCGTCGGGGGGGTGGAGGCTACACCTTC	TRBJ1-2	NA	TRBV5-6	NA
CASSRGDREEKLFF	TGTGCCAGCAGCCGAGGGGACAGGGAAGAAAAACTGTTTTTT	TRBJ1-4	TRBD1	TRBV7-9	NA
CASSLEGQGDQPQHF	TGTGCCAGCAGCTTAGAGGGACAGGGCGATCAGCCCCAGCATTTT	TRBJ1-5	TRBD1	TRBV7-8	NA
CASSSYTGPPGGGELFF	TGTGCCAGCAGCTCCTACACAGGGCCTCCCGGTGGCGGGGAGCTGTTTTTT	TRBJ2-2	NA	TRBV5-6	NA
CASSAPDNPSNTEAFF	TGTGCCAGCAGTGCCCCTGACAATCCGTCGAACACTGAAGCTTTCTTT	TRBJ1-1	NA	TRBV6-1	NA
CASSFRQGYTGELFF	TGTGCCAGTAGTTTTCGACAGGGATATACCGGGGAGCTGTTTTTT	TRBJ2-2	TRBD1	TRBV19	NA
CASRDREKDGYTF	TGTGCCAGCAGGGACAGGGAAAAAGATGGCTACACCTTC	TRBJ1-2	TRBD1	TRBV5-5	NA
CASSSSGAGANVLTF	TGTGCCAGCAGCTCCTCCGGGGCTGGGGCCAACGTCCTGACTTTC	TRBJ2-6	NA	TRBV7-3	NA
CASSPATGGGGYTF	TGTGCCAGCAGCCCGGCCACAGGGGGTGGTGGCTACACCTTC	TRBJ1-2	TRBD1	TRBV7-6	NA
CASSLTRTGTGEQFF	TGTGCCAGCAGCTTGACTAGGACAGGGACGGGTGAGCAGTTCTTC	TRBJ2-1	TRBD1	TRBV5-6	NA
CASSPTGRGEKLFF	TGTGCCAGCAGCCCCACAGGGAGGGGTGAAAAACTGTTTTTT	TRBJ1-4	NA	TRBV5-6	NA
CASSVDNEKLFF	TGTGCCAGCTCGGTCGATAATGAAAAACTGTTTTTT	TRBJ1-4	NA	TRBV7-9	NA
CASSPTGLNTEAFF	TGTGCCAGCAGTCCGACAGGGCTGAACACTGAAGCTTTCTTT	TRBJ1-1	TRBD1	TRBV28	NA
CASSLGQGINSPLHF	TGTGCCAGCAGCTTAGGGCAGGGGATCAATTCACCCCTCCACTTT	TRBJ1-6	NA	TRBV5-4	NA
CASSHRGGVQQYF	TGTGCCAGCAGCCATCGGGGAGGGGTCCAGCAGTACTTC	TRBJ2-7	TRBD2	TRBV14	NA
CASSQTEAQYF	TGTGCCAGCAGCCAGACCGAGGCCCAGTACTTC	TRBJ2-4	NA	TRBV14	NA
CASSLLAGASNTGELFF	TGTGCCAGCAGCTTATTAGCGGGGGCTTCGAACACCGGGGAGCTGTTTTTT	TRBJ2-2	TRBD2	TRBV7-2	NA
CASSFDRYNSPLHF	TGTGCCAGCAGCTTTGACAGATATAATTCACCCCTCCACTTT	TRBJ1-6	NA	TRBV6-6	NA
CASSSQGENTIYF	TGTGCCAGCAGCTCACAGGGGGAGAACACCATATATTTT	TRBJ1-3	TRBD1	TRBV7-3	NA
CASSYDTDNTEAFF	TGTGCCAGCAGTTACGATACAGATAACACTGAAGCTTTCTTT	TRBJ1-1	NA	TRBV6-6	NA
CASSARDSLLGYTF	TGTGCCAGCAGCGCTCGGGACAGCCTCCTGGGCTACACCTTC	TRBJ1-2	TRBD1	TRBV5-5	once
CASSLSGGNLYEQYF	TGTGCCAGCAGCTTAAGCGGGGGTAACCTCTACGAGCAGTACTTC	TRBJ2-7	TRBD2	TRBV7-2	NA
CASSRGVNTEAFF	TGTGCCAGTAGTAGAGGAGTAAACACTGAAGCTTTCTTT	TRBJ1-1	NA	TRBV19	NA
CASSSGQEGKAFF	TGTGCCAGCAGCTCGGGACAGGAGGGGAAAGCTTTCTTT	TRBJ1-1	TRBD1	TRBV7-2	NA
CASSENGGVNYGYTF	TGTGCCAGCAGTGAAAACGGTGGAGTTAACTATGGCTACACCTTC	TRBJ1-2	NA	TRBV2	NA
CASSSTGVTGELFF	TGTGCCAGCAGCTCGACAGGGGTCACCGGGGAGCTGTTTTTT	TRBJ2-2	TRBD1	TRBV7-3	NA
CSVEESSYNEQFF	TGCAGCGTTGAAGAGAGCTCCTACAATGAGCAGTTCTTC	TRBJ2-1	NA	TRBV29-1	NA
CASSPVGGLKGYTF	TGTGCCAGCAGTCCCGTTGGCGGGTTGAAGGGCTACACCTTC	TRBJ1-2	NA	TRBV28	NA